This entry describes one T cell receptor beta chain. The source of the sample is a study of blood T cell repertoires in COVID-19. Study at large: Researchers got acute and convalescent COVID-19 samples from the United States, Italy and Spain. PBMCs, B-cell-depleted T cells, or T cells were the source of the cDNA or gDNA that made up the material.

The CDR3 covers 14 residues. The V end was cut by 10 bases, the J end by 3 bases, with 16 bases between. CDR1 is MDHEN, CDR2 SYDVKM, per germline. Methods used by the authors: Estimates of nucleated cell counts were drawn from the amplification of reference gene primers. Assay used: immunoSEQ multiplex PCR; TCRdb lists only in-frame clones, some missing. For V, J and clone size, that table is used; D and trimming come from the DNA. The top ten hold about 5% of the sample, which has 270,000 or so clones, around 89% seen once. Sequencing input: peripheral blood. The sequence came from a middle-aged man with acute or convalescent COVID-19. V usage is TRBV28 and J usage is TRBJ1-5; the D is unclear. CDR3 coding DNA: TGTGCCACCCGGAGTTCTAAGTTCAATCAGCCCCAGCATTTT. It codes for CATRSSKFNQPQHF.